These T cell receptor beta chains were read from a single sample in a study of T cells expressing NK-cell markers. Each CDR3 protein gets one entry in TCRdb, which reprocessed the 5' RACE reads and gives no DNA. The table gives roughly 390,000 distinct CDR3 sequences; the top ten clones make up about 10% of it. The sample comprised blood T cells: a sorted CD56 or NKG2C T cell subset, CD4+ or CD8+ T cells, or bulk PBMC T cells (not recorded which). The receptors were sampled from a woman between 50 and 59 years old in good health. Both conserved end residues are part of each CDR3.

CDR3 length: 16; J gene: TRBJ2-7; V gene: TRBV27; CDR3 protein: CASSATAAGFDGEQYF
CDR3 length: 12; J gene: TRBJ1-2; V gene: TRBV12-3/TRBV12-4; CDR3 protein: CASRQTVQGYTF
CDR3 length: 14; J gene: TRBJ2-1; V gene: TRBV13; CDR3 protein: CASSLVGSGSEQFF
CDR3 length: 13; J gene: TRBJ2-4; V gene: TRBV29-1; CDR3 protein: CSVSGTGKNIQYF
CDR3 length: 14; J gene: TRBJ2-3; V gene: TRBV12-3/TRBV12-4; CDR3 protein: CASSLIAPTDTQYF
CDR3 length: 15; J gene: TRBJ2-7; V gene: TRBV27; CDR3 protein: CATPPRTKTSYEQYF
CDR3 length: 17; J gene: TRBJ2-1; V gene: TRBV5-1; CDR3 protein: CASSWTAGTGTYNEQFF
CDR3 length: 13; J gene: TRBJ2-5; V gene: TRBV20-1; CDR3 protein: CSASRQGGETQYF
CDR3 length: 14; J gene: TRBJ1-6; V gene: TRBV29-1; CDR3 protein: CSVRGGQTNSPLHF
CDR3 length: 15; J gene: TRBJ2-3; V gene: TRBV11-3; CDR3 protein: CASSTKRGYTDTQYF
CDR3 length: 17; J gene: TRBJ2-3; V gene: TRBV4-1; CDR3 protein: CASSQDPPGRVGVTQYF
CDR3 length: 12; J gene: TRBJ2-5; V gene: TRBV11-3; CDR3 protein: CASSFTSETQYF
CDR3 length: 16; J gene: TRBJ2-2; V gene: TRBV7-8; CDR3 protein: CASSLGPRGQYGELFF
CDR3 length: 14; J gene: TRBJ1-4; V gene: TRBV10-3; CDR3 protein: CAISGQGLNEKLFF
CDR3 length: 15; J gene: TRBJ2-5; V gene: TRBV5-1; CDR3 protein: CASSKGDGAKETQYF
CDR3 length: 18; J gene: TRBJ2-6; V gene: TRBV4-2; CDR3 protein: CASSPLGTGGAGANVLTF
CDR3 length: 16; J gene: TRBJ2-4; V gene: TRBV5-6; CDR3 protein: CASSPDGRLAKNIQYF